This T cell receptor (beta chain) was documented in a study of T-cell reconstitution after alpha-beta-depleted transplantation in children. Ten or more counts support this clonotype. The target antigen is unknown. Broader study findings: Two months or so post-transplant, alpha-beta T cells reportedly derived from several hundred expanded graft clones. There were some patients whose high TCRbeta diversity at day 60 came from surviving recipient T cells and thymic progenitors. Diversity and T-cell counts at one year after transplant derived mostly from new T cells.

The CDR3 contains 15 residues. The germline V gene encodes CDR1 SGHRS and CDR2 YFSETQ. V was pared by 2 bases and J by 1 base, with 12 bases between. The TCRbeta library was prepared with unique molecular identifiers. TCRdb passed the PCR reads through MiXCR, listing each CDR3 protein once. The sample includes about 260,000 distinct CDR3 sequences, 11% of them seen just once. The chain recombines TRBV5-1 with TRBJ2-5; the D is unclear. Sequencing used peripheral blood, obtained 180 days after TCRalphabeta/CD19-depleted stem cell transplant. The clonotype was recovered from a male patient aged 2 to 10 who had a stem cell transplant for chronic granulomatous disease, so the T cells may come from the graft donor. CDR3 in DNA: TGCGCCAGCAGCTTCGTCTCCCCGGCCCAAGAGACCCAGTACTTC. Amino acids: CASSFVSPAQETQYF.